These T cell receptor beta chains were read from a single sample in a study of cytomegalovirus exposure and HLA in healthy donors. The table came from immunoSEQ multiplex PCR; TCRdb's copy has only in-frame clones and leaves some out. Here the sample spans a few hundred thousand clones, approximately 81% being singletons. Sequenced sample: PBMCs. The source of these receptors is a woman in her sixties or seventies in good health and CMV-seropositive. Each CDR3 is given with its conserved first and last residue. A D gene is named only where the DNA matches it firmly. The listing skips clone size in some rows; elsewhere it reads once, few, many or a size class.

>.|TRBJ2-5|TRBV5-1|.
TGCGCCAGCAGCTTCTCCACTAGCCAAGAGACCCAGTACTTC
CASSFSTSQETQYF
>.|TRBJ2-2|TRBV6-6|few
TGTGCCAGCATTCAGGGGAGTGCGAACACCGGGGAGCTGTTTTTT
CASIQGSANTGELFF
>TRBD2|TRBJ2-2|TRBV5-1|.
TGCGCCAGCAGCTTGTCCGGGACTACCTACACCGGGGAGCTGTTTTTT
CASSLSGTTYTGELFF
>.|TRBJ1-2|TRBV27|.
TGTGCCAGCAGTCCGTCGACCGTCCTGGGTGGAGAAAGTGGCTACACCTTC
CASSPSTVLGGESGYTF
>.|TRBJ2-7|TRBV5-4|.
TGTGCCAGCAGCGAGACAGCCTCAACCTACGAGCAGTACTTC
CASSETASTYEQYF
>.|TRBJ2-1|TRBV30|.
TGTGCCTGGAGTCCCGGGTCCGGCTACAATGAGCAGTTCTTC
CAWSPGSGYNEQFF
>.|TRBJ2-7|TRBV29-1|.
TGCAGCGTTTACGGCGGGGAGGACTACGAGCAGTACTTC
CSVYGGEDYEQYF
>.|TRBJ2-7|TRBV6-6|.
TGTGCCAGCAGTTATTCGTATGGGCAGTACGAGCAGTACTTC
CASSYSYGQYEQYF
>.|TRBJ1-1|TRBV5-1|.
TGCGCCAGCAGGCCCCGTAGAGGGTCCCCCGACACTGAAGCTTTCTTT
CASRPRRGSPDTEAFF
>.|TRBJ1-1|TRBV6-1|.
TGTGCCAGCAGCCCCACAGGGAACACTGAAGCTTTCTTT
CASSPTGNTEAFF
>.|TRBJ2-7|TRBV5-1|.
TGCGCCAGCAGCTTGGACTGGTCTTACGAGCAGTACTTC
CASSLDWSYEQYF
>TRBD1|TRBJ2-5|TRBV6-6|.
TGTGCCAGCAGTTTGACAGGGCGGGAGACCCAGTACTTC
CASSLTGRETQYF
>.|TRBJ2-7|TRBV6-1|.
TGTGCCAGCAGGGAGGGCTACGAGCAGTACTTC
CASREGYEQYF
>.|TRBJ2-1|TRBV7-9|.
TGTGCCAGCAGCCCACAGGGTTATGAGCAGTTCTTC
CASSPQGYEQFF
>TRBD1|TRBJ1-5|TRBV4-1|.
TGCGCCAGCAGCCACGAGCTTCGGACAGGCTTTAATCAGCCCCAGCATTTT
CASSHELRTGFNQPQHF
>.|TRBJ2-7|TRBV19|.
TGTGCCAGTAGTATGTGGTTCCCAATGACAGGGACTGGTAGGGACGAGCAGTACTTC
CASSMWFPMTGTGRDEQYF
>.|TRBJ1-1|TRBV30|.
TGTGCCTGGAGTTCATCAGGGATGCGGAACACTGAAGCTTTCTTT
CAWSSSGMRNTEAFF
>TRBD2|TRBJ2-3|TRBV5-4|.
TGTGCCAGCAGCAATCCGAGCGGGAGGTGGGATACGCAGTATTTT
CASSNPSGRWDTQYF